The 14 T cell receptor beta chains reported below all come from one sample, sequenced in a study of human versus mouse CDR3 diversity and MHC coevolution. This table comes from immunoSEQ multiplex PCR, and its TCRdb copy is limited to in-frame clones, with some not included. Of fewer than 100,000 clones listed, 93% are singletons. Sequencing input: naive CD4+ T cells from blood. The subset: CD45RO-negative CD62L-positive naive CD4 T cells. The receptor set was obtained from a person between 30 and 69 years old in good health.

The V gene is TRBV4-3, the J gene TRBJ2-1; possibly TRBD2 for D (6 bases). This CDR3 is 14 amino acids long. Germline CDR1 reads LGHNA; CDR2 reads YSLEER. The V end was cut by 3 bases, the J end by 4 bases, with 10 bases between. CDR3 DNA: TGCGCCAGCAGCCAGTCCGGGACTTACAATGAGCAGTTCTTC. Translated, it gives CASSQSGTYNEQFF.

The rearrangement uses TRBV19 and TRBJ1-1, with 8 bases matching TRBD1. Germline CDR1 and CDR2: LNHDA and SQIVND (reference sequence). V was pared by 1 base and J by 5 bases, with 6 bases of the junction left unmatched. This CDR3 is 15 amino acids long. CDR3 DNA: TGTGCCAGTAGTATAGGGGGGCACAGGGGGACTGAAGCTTTCTTT. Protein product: CASSIGGHRGTEAFF.

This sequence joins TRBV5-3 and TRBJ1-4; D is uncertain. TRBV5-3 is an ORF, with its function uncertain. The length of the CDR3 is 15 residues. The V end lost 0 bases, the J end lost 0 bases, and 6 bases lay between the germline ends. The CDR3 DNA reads TGTGCCAGAAGCTTGGGGGCCCCAACTAATGAAAAACTGTTTTTT. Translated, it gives CARSLGAPTNEKLFF.

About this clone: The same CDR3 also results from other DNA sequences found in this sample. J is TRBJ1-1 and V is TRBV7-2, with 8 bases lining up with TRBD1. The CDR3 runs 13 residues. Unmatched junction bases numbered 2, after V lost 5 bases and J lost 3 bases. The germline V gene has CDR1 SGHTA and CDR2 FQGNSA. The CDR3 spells CASSADRDTEAFF. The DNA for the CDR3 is TGTGCCAGCAGCGCGGACAGGGACACTGAAGCTTTCTTT.

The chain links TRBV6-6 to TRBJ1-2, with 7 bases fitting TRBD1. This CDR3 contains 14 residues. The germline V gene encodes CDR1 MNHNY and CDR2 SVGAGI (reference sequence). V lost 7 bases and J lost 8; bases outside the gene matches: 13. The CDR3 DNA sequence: TGTGCCAGCATTCCCCGGGAGACAGGGCCCGGCTACACCTTC. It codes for CASIPRETGPGYTF.

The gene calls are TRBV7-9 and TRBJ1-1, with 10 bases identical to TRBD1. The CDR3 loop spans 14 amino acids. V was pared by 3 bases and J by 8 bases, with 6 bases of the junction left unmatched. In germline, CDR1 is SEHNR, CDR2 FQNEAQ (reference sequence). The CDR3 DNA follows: TGTGCCAGCAGCTTCTCCGGGACAGGGGCCGAAGCTTTCTTT. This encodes CASSFSGTGAEAFF.

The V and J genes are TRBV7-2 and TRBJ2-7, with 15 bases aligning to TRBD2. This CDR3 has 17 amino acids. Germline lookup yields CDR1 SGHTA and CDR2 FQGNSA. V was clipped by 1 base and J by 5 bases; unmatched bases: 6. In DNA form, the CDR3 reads TGTGCCAGCAGCTTAGTACGGACTAGCGGGGGGGCGAACGAGCAGTACTTC. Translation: CASSLVRTSGGANEQYF.

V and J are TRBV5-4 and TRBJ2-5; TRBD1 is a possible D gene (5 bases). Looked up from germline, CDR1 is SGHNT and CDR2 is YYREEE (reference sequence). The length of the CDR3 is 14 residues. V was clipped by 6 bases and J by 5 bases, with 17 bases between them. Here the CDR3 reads CASNARARRETQYF. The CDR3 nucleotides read TGTGCCAGCAACGCCAGGGCCCGTAGGGAGACCCAGTACTTC.

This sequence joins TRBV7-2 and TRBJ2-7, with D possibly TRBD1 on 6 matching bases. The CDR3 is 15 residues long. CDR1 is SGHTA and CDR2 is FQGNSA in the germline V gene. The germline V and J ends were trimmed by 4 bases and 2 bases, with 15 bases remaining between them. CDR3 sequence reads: CASSSSPGVPYEQYF. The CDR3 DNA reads TGTGCCAGCAGCTCTTCTCCAGGGGTCCCCTACGAGCAGTACTTC.

The CDR3 DNA follows: TGTGCCAGTAGTTCACTAGCGGGAGCTGAGCAGTTCTTC. Protein sequence: CASSSLAGAEQFF. This rearrangement joins TRBV19 to TRBJ2-1, with 11 positions matching TRBD2. This CDR3 is built from 13 residues. In germline, CDR1 is LNHDA, CDR2 SQIVND (reference sequence). Trimming took 5 bases from V and 9 from J; bases not matched to a gene: 3.

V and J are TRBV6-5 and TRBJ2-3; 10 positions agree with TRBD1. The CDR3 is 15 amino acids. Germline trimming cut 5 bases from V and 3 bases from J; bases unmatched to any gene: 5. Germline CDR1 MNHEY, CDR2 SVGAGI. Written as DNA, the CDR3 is TGTGCCAGCAGTCCACGGACAGGGGGGACAGATACGCAGTATTTT. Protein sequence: CASSPRTGGTDTQYF.

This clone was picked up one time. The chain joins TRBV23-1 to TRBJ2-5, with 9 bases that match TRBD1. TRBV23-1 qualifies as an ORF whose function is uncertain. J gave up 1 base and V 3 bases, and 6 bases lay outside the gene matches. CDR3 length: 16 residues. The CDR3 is CASSHPWDRAQETQYF. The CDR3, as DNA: TGCGCCAGCAGTCACCCCTGGGACAGGGCCCAAGAGACCCAGTACTTC.

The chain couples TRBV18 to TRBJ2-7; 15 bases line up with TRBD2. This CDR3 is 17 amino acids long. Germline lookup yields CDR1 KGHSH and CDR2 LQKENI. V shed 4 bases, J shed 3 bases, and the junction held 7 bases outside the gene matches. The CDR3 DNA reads TGTGCCAGCTCACGGCCGGGACTAGCGGGAGGTAACTACGAGCAGTACTTC. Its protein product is CASSRPGLAGGNYEQYF.

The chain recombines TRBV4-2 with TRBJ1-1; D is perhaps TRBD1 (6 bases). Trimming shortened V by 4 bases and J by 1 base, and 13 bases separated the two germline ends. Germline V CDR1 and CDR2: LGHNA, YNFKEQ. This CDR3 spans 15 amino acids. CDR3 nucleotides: TGTGCCAGCAGCCCCCAGACAGGAGAGAACACTGAAGCTTTCTTT. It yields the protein CASSPQTGENTEAFF.